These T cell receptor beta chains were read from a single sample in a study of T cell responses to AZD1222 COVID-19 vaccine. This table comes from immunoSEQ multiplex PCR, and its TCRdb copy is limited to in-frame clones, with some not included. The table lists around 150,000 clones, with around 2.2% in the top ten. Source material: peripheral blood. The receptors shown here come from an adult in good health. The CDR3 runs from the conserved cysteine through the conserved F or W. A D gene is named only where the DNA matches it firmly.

cdr3_nt: TGCAGCGTTTCAACAGGGGCCGTCACCGGGGAGCTGTTTTTT
cdr3_aa: CSVSTGAVTGELFF
j_call: TRBJ2-2
d_call: TRBD1
v_call: TRBV29-1

cdr3_nt: TGTGCCAGCAGCCAAGTGGGGGGCGCACCCGCTTTCTTT
cdr3_aa: CASSQVGGAPAFF
j_call: TRBJ1-1
d_call: .
v_call: TRBV14

cdr3_nt: TGCGCCAGCAGCTTGGAGTTGGACAGTAGTTACGAGCAGTACTTC
cdr3_aa: CASSLELDSSYEQYF
j_call: TRBJ2-7
d_call: .
v_call: TRBV5-1

cdr3_nt: TGTGCCAGTAGCAACTCCGGGACAGGATGGGGCAATCAGCCCCAGCATTTT
cdr3_aa: CASSNSGTGWGNQPQHF
j_call: TRBJ1-5
d_call: TRBD1
v_call: TRBV19

cdr3_nt: TGCGCCAGCAGCCAACAGACAGGGATCGGGGAGACCCAGTACTTC
cdr3_aa: CASSQQTGIGETQYF
j_call: TRBJ2-5
d_call: TRBD1
v_call: TRBV4-3

cdr3_nt: TGCGCCAGCAGGGAAGACAGGATTGGGCAGGTGGCTAATGAAAAACTGTTTTTT
cdr3_aa: CASREDRIGQVANEKLFF
j_call: TRBJ1-4
d_call: .
v_call: TRBV4-1

cdr3_nt: TGTGCCAGTAGTATATTTGAGGGATCAGACCGGGAGCTGTTTTTT
cdr3_aa: CASSIFEGSDRELFF
j_call: TRBJ2-2
d_call: .
v_call: TRBV19

cdr3_nt: TGTGCCAGCAGCTTAGTCGGGGGCCCCTTAAACATTCAGTACTTC
cdr3_aa: CASSLVGGPLNIQYF
j_call: TRBJ2-4
d_call: .
v_call: TRBV7-2

cdr3_nt: TGCGCCAGCAGCCCCGGACTAGCGAGCAATGAGCAGTTCTTC
cdr3_aa: CASSPGLASNEQFF
j_call: TRBJ2-1
d_call: TRBD2
v_call: TRBV5-1

cdr3_nt: TGTGCCTGGGCCGCAGGGGGCTCGCACTATGGCTACACCTTC
cdr3_aa: CAWAAGGSHYGYTF
j_call: TRBJ1-2
d_call: TRBD1
v_call: TRBV30

cdr3_nt: TGTGCCAGCAGCCAAGACCTCCAGGGATCGGGTGGCTACACCTTC
cdr3_aa: CASSQDLQGSGGYTF
j_call: TRBJ1-2
d_call: .
v_call: TRBV14

cdr3_nt: TGTGCCAGCAGTCCCAGGACAGGGAGCTCCTACGAGCAGTACTTC
cdr3_aa: CASSPRTGSSYEQYF
j_call: TRBJ2-7
d_call: TRBD1
v_call: TRBV7-7

cdr3_nt: TGCGCCAGCAGCCAAGAAGGCCCGACAGGGGCGTTAGCCAAAAACATTCAGTACTTC
cdr3_aa: CASSQEGPTGALAKNIQYF
j_call: TRBJ2-4
d_call: TRBD1
v_call: TRBV4-3

cdr3_nt: TGTGCCAGCAGAGTGCGGAACCACAATCAGCCCCAGCATTTT
cdr3_aa: CASRVRNHNQPQHF
j_call: TRBJ1-5
d_call: .
v_call: TRBV6-5